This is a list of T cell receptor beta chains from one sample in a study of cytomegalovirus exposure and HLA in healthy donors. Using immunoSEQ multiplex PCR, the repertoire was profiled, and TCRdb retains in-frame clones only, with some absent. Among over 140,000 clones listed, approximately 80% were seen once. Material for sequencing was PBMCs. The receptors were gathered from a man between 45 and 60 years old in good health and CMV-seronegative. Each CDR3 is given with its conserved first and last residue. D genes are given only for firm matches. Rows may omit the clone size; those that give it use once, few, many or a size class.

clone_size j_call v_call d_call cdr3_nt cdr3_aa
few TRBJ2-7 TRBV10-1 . TGCGCCAGCAGTGAAAAGGGGGAGCAGTACTTC CASSEKGEQYF
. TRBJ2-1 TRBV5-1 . TGCGCCAGCAGCTTGTTTCGGGGATTGAACAATGAGCAGTTCTTC CASSLFRGLNNEQFF
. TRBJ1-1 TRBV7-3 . TGTGCCAGCAGCGAGGAGGGACGGAACACTGAAGCTTTCTTT CASSEEGRNTEAFF
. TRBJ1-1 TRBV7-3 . TGTGCCAGCAGCTTATTAGGTGGAGGGCACACTGAAGCTTTCTTT CASSLLGGGHTEAFF
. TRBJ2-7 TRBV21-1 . TGTGCCAGCAATGAATCGGGGGGTTTAAAGGTGTACGAGCAGTACTTC CASNESGGLKVYEQYF
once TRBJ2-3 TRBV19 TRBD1 TGTGCCAGTAGTTTCCGGGACAGGCAAGATACGCAGTATTTT CASSFRDRQDTQYF
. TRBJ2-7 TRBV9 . TGTGCCAGCAGCGCAAAGAACTTAAAAGACAGCTACGAGCAGTACTTC CASSAKNLKDSYEQYF
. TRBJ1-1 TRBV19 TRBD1 TGTGCCAGTAGTATGCAGGGGGCGACTGTCACTGAAGCTTTCTTT CASSMQGATVTEAFF
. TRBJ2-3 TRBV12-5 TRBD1 TGTGCTAGTGGTTTGGGACAGGGGGGTGAGGATACGCAGTATTTT CASGLGQGGEDTQYF
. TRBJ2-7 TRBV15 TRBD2 TGTGCCACCAGCGGGGGCGGGACTAGCGGTTCCTACGAGCAGTACTTC CATSGGGTSGSYEQYF
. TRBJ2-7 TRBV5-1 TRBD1 TGCGCCAGCGCCCAGGGACAGGGGGACGAGCAGTACTTC CASAQGQGDEQYF
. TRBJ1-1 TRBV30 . TGTGCCTGGAGTGTACTAACCTCGGGGGAAGCTTTCTTT CAWSVLTSGEAFF
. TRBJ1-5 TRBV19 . TGTGCCAGTAGTATAGCGGGCAATCAGCCCCAGCATTTT CASSIAGNQPQHF
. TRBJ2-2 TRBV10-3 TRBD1 TGTGCCATCGCTAGGACAGGCACCGGGGAGCTGTTTTTT CAIARTGTGELFF
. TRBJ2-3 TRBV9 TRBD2 TGTGCCAGCAGCGTAGGGACTAGCGGGGCGTCGGATACGCAGTATTTT CASSVGTSGASDTQYF
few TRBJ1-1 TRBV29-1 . TGCAGCGTTGGACACTTGAACACTGAAGCTTTCTTT CSVGHLNTEAFF
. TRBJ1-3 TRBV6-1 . TGTGCCAGCAGGCCGGAGACCTCTGGAAACACCATATATTTT CASRPETSGNTIYF
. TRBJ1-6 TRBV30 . TGTGCCTGGAAAATCAAGAGCTCCTATAATTCACCCCTCCACTTT CAWKIKSSYNSPLHF